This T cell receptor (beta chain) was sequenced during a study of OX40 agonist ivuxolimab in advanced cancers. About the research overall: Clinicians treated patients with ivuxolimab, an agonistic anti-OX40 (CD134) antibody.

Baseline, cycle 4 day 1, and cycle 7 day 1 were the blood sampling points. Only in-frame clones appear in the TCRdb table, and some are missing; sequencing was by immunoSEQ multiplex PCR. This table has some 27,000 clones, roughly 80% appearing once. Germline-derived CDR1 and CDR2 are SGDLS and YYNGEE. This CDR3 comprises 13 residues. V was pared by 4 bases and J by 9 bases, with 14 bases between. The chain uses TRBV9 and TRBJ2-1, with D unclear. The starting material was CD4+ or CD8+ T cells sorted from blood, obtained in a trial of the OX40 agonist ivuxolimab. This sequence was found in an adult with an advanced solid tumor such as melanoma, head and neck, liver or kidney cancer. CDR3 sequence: CASSYHVGREQFF. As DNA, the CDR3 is TGTGCCAGCAGCTACCACGTCGGGCGTGAGCAGTTCTTC.